This record covers a single TCR beta chain. This sample is part of a study of blood T cell repertoires in COVID-19. At the level of the study: The cDNA or gDNA used as material had been derived from T cells, B-cell-depleted T cells, or PBMCs.

In the authors' workflow: Amplified reference gene primers provided the basis for estimating nucleated cell counts. Using immunoSEQ multiplex PCR, the repertoire was profiled, and TCRdb retains in-frame clones only, with some absent. For V, J and clone size, that table is used; D and trimming come from the DNA. The table lists about 220,000 clones, around 80% of them singletons. The receptor comes from a woman between 45 and 60 years old with acute or convalescent COVID-19. The material sequenced was peripheral blood.

The CDR3 nucleotides are TGCAGTGCTAGTAGCGCAAGGGGGCGAAAAGCTTTCTTT. Its protein is CSASSARGRKAFF. The chain is built from TRBV20-1 and TRBJ1-1, with 7 nucleotides matching TRBD1. The CDR3 consists of 13 residues. From germline, CDR1 is DFQATT and CDR2 SNEGSKA (reference sequence). V lost 3 bases to trimming and J lost 9 bases; unmatched junction nucleotides: 10.